This T cell receptor (beta chain) was retrieved from a study of shared clonotypes between healthy human individuals. Across the study: Per-donor plates numbered three CD4 naive, three CD4 memory, two CD8 naive and one CD8 memory.

Only in-frame clones appear in the TCRdb table, and some are missing; sequencing was by immunoSEQ multiplex PCR. The sample shows a few million clones, about 92% of them seen only once. Germline V gene data show CDR1 as SGHRS and CDR2 as YFSETQ. V shed 4 bases, J shed 4 bases, and the junction held 5 bases outside the gene matches. This CDR3 region has 14 residues. The receptor comes from a man aged 18 to 35 in good health. V and J are TRBV5-1 and TRBJ2-3, with 8 bases matching TRBD2. Material for sequencing was naive CD4+ T cells sorted from blood. Subset given: CD45RA+ positively selected. CDR3 in DNA: TGCGCCAGCAGCGAACCAGCGGGGGCAGATACGCAGTATTTT. This gives the protein CASSEPAGADTQYF.